These 6 T cell receptor beta chains came from one sample sequenced in a study of vaccination and CD4 T cells after COVID-19. These receptors are not linked to any known antigen. Regarding treatment: approximately 9-day PBMC culture with coronavirus spike peptide pools or control peptides (ViraFEST assay). Sequencing of DNA taken from cultured CD4+ T cells relied on the Oncomine TCR Beta short-read assay. TCRdb passed the PCR reads through MiXCR, listing each CDR3 protein once. The sample has roughly 14,000 distinct CDR3 sequences, 43% seen once. Sequences were obtained from CD4+ T cells from blood, cultured in vitro. These receptors were obtained from a human donor who had recovered from COVID-19.

The V gene is TRBV7-6, the J gene TRBJ2-2, with TRBD2 matching over 13 bases. From germline, CDR1 is SGHVS and CDR2 FNYEAQ. This CDR3 is 18 amino acids long. The V gene end was trimmed by 5 bases and the J gene end by 6 bases; junction bases not matched to a gene: 12. CDR3 nucleotides: TGTGCCAGCAGCCAACCACTAGCGGGAGGGCCGGTGGCCGGGGAGCTGTTTTTT. This sequence encodes CASSQPLAGGPVAGELFF.

The chain has TRBV5-1 and TRBJ2-5; a possible D gene is TRBD2 (6 bases). CDR1 and CDR2 from the germline V gene are SGHRS and YFSETQ. The CDR3 has 14 amino acids. With 0 bases removed from V and 2 bases from J, the gap between germline ends came to 8 bases. CDR3 in amino acids: CASSLAAGQETQYF. CDR3 sequence (DNA): TGCGCCAGCAGCTTGGCCGCGGGGCAAGAGACCCAGTACTTC.

This clonotype has just a few counts. The chain employs TRBV19 and TRBJ1-6; 7 bases are a match to TRBD1. In germline, CDR1 is LNHDA, CDR2 SQIVND (reference sequence). Losses at the gene ends were 3 bases for V and 9 bases for J; bases not matched to a gene: 8. This CDR3 comprises 15 residues. The CDR3 spells CASSMGGTVSSPLHF. The CDR3 nucleotides read TGTGCCAGTAGTATGGGAGGGACAGTAAGTTCACCCCTCCACTTT.

This chain uses TRBV20-1 with TRBJ1-1, with 8 bases matching TRBD1. In germline, CDR1 is DFQATT, CDR2 SNEGSKA (reference sequence). CDR3 size: 12 residues. The trim removed 2 bases at V and 11 bases at J, leaving 7 bases unmatched. The CDR3: CSARRQGRAAFF. DNA of the CDR3: TGCAGTGCTAGACGACAGGGGAGAGCGGCTTTCTTT.

The chain is built from TRBV10-3 and TRBJ1-2; 10 bases align to TRBD1. The junction had 9 bases not matched to a gene; V was cut back by 4 bases and J by 7 bases. The V gene's germline CDR1 is ENHRY and CDR2 SYGVKD. This CDR3 has 15 amino acids. CDR3 sequence reads: CAISGGDRGFIGYTF. The CDR3 DNA is TGTGCCATCAGTGGGGGGGACAGGGGATTCATTGGCTACACCTTC.

This chain joins TRBV24-1 and TRBJ1-2, with 9 bases matching TRBD1. This CDR3 is 14 amino acids long. Germline CDR1 and CDR2: KGHDR and SFDVKD. V lost 7 bases to trimming and J lost 4 bases; unmatched junction nucleotides: 6. CDR3 residues: CATRGTGPAYGYTF. CDR3 coding DNA: TGTGCCACCAGGGGGACAGGGCCCGCCTATGGCTACACCTTC.